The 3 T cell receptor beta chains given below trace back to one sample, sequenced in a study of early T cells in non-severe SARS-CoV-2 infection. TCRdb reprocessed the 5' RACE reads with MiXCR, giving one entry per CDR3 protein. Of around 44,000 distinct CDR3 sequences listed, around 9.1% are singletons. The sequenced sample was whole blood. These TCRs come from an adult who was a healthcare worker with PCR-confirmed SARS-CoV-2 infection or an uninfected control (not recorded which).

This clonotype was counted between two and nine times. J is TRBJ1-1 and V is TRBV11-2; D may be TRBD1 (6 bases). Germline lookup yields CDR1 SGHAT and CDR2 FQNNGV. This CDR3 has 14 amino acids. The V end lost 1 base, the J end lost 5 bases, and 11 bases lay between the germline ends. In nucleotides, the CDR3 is TGTGCCAGCAGCTTAGGAGGGGGGCAAACTGAAGCTTTCTTT. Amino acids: CASSLGGGQTEAFF.

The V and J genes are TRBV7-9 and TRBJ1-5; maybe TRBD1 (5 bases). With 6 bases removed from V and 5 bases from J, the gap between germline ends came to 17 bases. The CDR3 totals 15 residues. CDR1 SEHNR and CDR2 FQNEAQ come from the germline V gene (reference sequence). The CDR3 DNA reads TGTGCCAGCAGTAGTAGAGGCAGGGAGGATCAGCCCCAGCATTTT. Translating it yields CASSSRGREDQPQHF. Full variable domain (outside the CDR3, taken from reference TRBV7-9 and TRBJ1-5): DTGVSQNPRHKITKRGQNVTFRCDPISEHNRLYWYRQTLGQGPEFLTYFQNEAQLEKSRLLSDRFSAERPKGSFSTLEIQRTEQGDSAMYLCASSSRGREDQPQHFGDGTRLSIL.

The CDR3 DNA is TGTGCCAGCAGCGCCGGGAGTAAGGAGACCCAGTACTTC. The encoded protein is CASSAGSKETQYF. V and J are TRBV7-7 and TRBJ2-5; D is perhaps TRBD2 (6 bases). The CDR3 spans 13 residues. The V gene lost 5 bases and the J gene lost 5 bases, with 12 bases spanning the gap. Germline CDR1 and CDR2: SSHAT and FNYEAQ (reference sequence). Filled out from reference TRBV7-7 and TRBJ2-5, the complete variable domain reads GAGVSQSPRYKVTKRGQDVTLRCDPISSHATLYWYQQALGQGPEFLTYFNYEAQPDKSGLPSDRFSAERPEGSISTLTIQRTEQRDSAMYRCASSAGSKETQYFGPGTRLLVL.